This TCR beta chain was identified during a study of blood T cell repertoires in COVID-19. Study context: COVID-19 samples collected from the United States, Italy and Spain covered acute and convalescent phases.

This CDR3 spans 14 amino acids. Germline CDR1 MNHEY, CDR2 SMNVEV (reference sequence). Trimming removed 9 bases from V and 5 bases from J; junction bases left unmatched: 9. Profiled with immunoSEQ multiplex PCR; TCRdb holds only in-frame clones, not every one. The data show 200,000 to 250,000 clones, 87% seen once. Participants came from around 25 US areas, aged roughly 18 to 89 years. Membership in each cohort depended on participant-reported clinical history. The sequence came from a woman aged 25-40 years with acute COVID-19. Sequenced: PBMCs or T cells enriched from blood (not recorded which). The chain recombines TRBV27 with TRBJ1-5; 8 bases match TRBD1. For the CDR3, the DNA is TGTGCCAGTGCGGACAGGGCGCTCCATCAGCCCCAGCATTTT. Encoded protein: CASADRALHQPQHF.